This T cell receptor (beta chain) appears in the sequencing data of a study of breast tumors, draining lymph nodes, adjacent tissues. Germline V gene data show CDR1 as LGHDT and CDR2 as YNNKEL (reference sequence). The CDR3 covers 16 residues. On this clonotype: Its antigen is as yet unknown. At one of its ends the junction is not consistent with the germline gene, which may arise from a read error.

The lymph nodes were axillary draining lymph nodes from breast cancer patients. TCRdb re-called the multiplex PCR reads with MiXCR, one entry per CDR3 protein. Of roughly 130,000 distinct CDR3 sequences in the sample, 30% to 35% were seen once. Study findings and constraints: Luminal-like breast cancer showed significantly higher tumor–nontumor repertoire similarity than basal-like.

The chain employs TRBV3-1 and TRBJ2-7, with no clear D. Input material: axillary lymph node tissue. The clonotype comes from a female donor with breast cancer. Some clones in this sample may be carry-over from other donors' samples. CDR3 in amino acids: CATSQGSSPPTYEQYF. The CDR3 DNA is TGTGCCACCAGCCAAGGAAGCTCTCCCCCTACCTACGAGCAGTACTTC.